This entry features one T cell receptor (beta chain) sequence. The clone's antigen remains unknown. No qualities accompany the bases; no much larger clone lies one base away. CDR1 and CDR2 were assigned from the germline V gene (reference sequence) as GTSNPN and SVGIG. The CDR3 has 15 amino acids, counting the end cysteine and phenylalanine. CDR3 DNA only is kept here, 45 bases in frame from base 1. Relative to germline, V is 2 bases shorter and J is 4 bases shorter, with 17 bases between their ends. RNA was extracted using the RNeasy kit, and about 0.5 to 1 microgram was reverse transcribed with random hexamers. The immunoSEQ multiplex PCR assay, which covers 54 Vbeta and 13 Jbeta segments, was used to amplify TCR beta CDR3 regions. Bias from PCR amplification was corrected by using a synthetic template baseline for primer optimization and for computational correction. The original pipeline was this. Reads were assigned to V, D and J genes according to IMGT and analyzed in immunoSEQ Analyzer, with only productive sequences retained. Clonality was calculated as one minus the Shannon entropy normalized by log2 of the number of productive unique sequences. For each patient and control, public and private clones were evaluated within the 100 most prevalent clones. A clone was defined as Susac-specific if it was absent from the healthy and MS cohorts, from about 1,100 published viral clones and from other ImmuneACCESS disease sequences. TCRdb took the public reads, trimmed them with fastp at Q25, ran MiXCR for clone calling and kept in-frame beta chains. Entries are consolidated by CDR3 protein sequence, retaining the most common genes and DNA. These V and J calls originate from TCRdb's pipeline instead of the authors' own analysis. The sample yields tens of thousands of distinct CDR3 sequences; roughly 92% were counted once. Of the sample, around 0.45% falls within the top ten clones.

Peripheral blood CD8+ and CD4+ T cells from healthy donors, Susac syndrome patients and multiple sclerosis patients were profiled by high-throughput TCR beta sequencing. The Susac syndrome patients fulfilled recently defined diagnostic criteria for definite or probable disease. Bulk CD8+ and CD4+ T cells were purified by magnetic negative isolation, whereas CD8+ TEMRA cells were enriched by FACS. Blood was collected in EDTA tubes and processed within 24 hours, with PBMCs isolated through density gradient centrifugation. PBMCs intended for TCR sequencing were frozen in liquid nitrogen and were later thawed in a 37 degrees C water bath. A purity of at least 90% was achieved for sorted or isolated CD4+, CD8+ and CD8+ TEMRA cells. This specimen comes from a study of CD8 T cells in Susac syndrome (dated by TCRdb to about 2019). Regarding the complete study: Of the Susac syndrome patients who were sequenced, fewer than 10 were in clinical remission while more than five had clinically active disease. Susac syndrome patients were therapy-naive, on corticosteroids (some also receiving IVIg), or on IVIg alone at blood withdrawal. The study compared CD8+ T cell repertoire clonality among 12 healthy donors, around 14 Susac syndrome patients and about 16 multiple sclerosis patients. The study used repertoire sequencing to test whether antigen drove CD8+ T cell activation and differentiation in Susac syndrome. Results and caveats for the whole study, not just this receptor: The number of individuals in the TCR sequencing and HLA analysis was acknowledged as relatively small. Over 15 and five Susac-specific public clones were found in the total CD8+ and CD8+ TEMRA repertoires, respectively. CD8+ repertoires in Susac syndrome showed clonal expansion, which was highest in CD8+ TEMRA cells and was greater in clinically active patients than in remitting patients.

The sequenced sample was CD8+ T cells from PBMCs. In this chain, TRBV30 is recombined with TRBJ1-2, and the D gene may be TRBD1, 5 bases matching. This clonotype was sampled from a human donor with Susac syndrome. Here the CDR3 is given as CAWSRRATLGYGYTF. Here is the DNA: TGTGCCTGGAGTCGCAGGGCGACGCTGGGCTATGGCTACACCTTC. The full variable domain, completed from the reference TRBV30 and TRBJ1-2 proteins outside the CDR3, reads SQTIHQWPATLVQPVGSPLSLECTVEGTSNPNLYWYRQAAGRGLQLLFYSVGIGQISSEVPQNLSASRPQDRQFILSSKKLLLSDSGFYLCAWSRRATLGYGYTFGSGTRLTVV.